This T cell receptor beta chain was obtained from a study of blood T cell repertoires in COVID-19 (dated by TCRdb to 2019 to 2021). Concerning the study at large: Samples from collaborators originated in the United States, Italy and Spain and spanned both the acute and convalescent phases of COVID-19. The dataset comprised deeply sampled blood TCRbeta repertoires from subjects exposed to, actively infected with, or recovered from COVID-19. The prospective study material was composed of cDNA or gDNA derived from T cells, B-cell-depleted T cells, or PBMCs. Nearly every sample came with metadata listing a de-identified subject ID, COVID-19 status, age in years and sex. Where available, HLA class I and class II types were obtained from metadata supplied by the sample provider rather than from assay-based typing. The samples were drawn from the first 160 participants of the ongoing ImmuneRACE study and from 950 to 1,500 subjects provided by 6 global collaborators. The repertoires were released in a freely available public database intended as a resource for research on the immune response to SARS-CoV-2.

A second Seattle source provided samples from volunteer blood donors who had recovered from COVID-19. Each collaborating institution followed its own protocols to collect whole blood in K2EDTA tubes. For TCRbeta analysis, collaborator samples were shipped as frozen whole blood, as isolated PBMCs, or as DNA extracted from either sample type. TCRbeta CDR3 regions were amplified from genomic DNA using the immunoSEQ Assay, a bias-controlled multiplex PCR. The authors' pipeline ran thus. The number of nucleated cells in each sample was estimated from the amplification of reference gene primers within the assay. To quantify the absolute abundance of each unique TCRbeta CDR3 rearrangement, sequence reads were collapsed and filtered. For each sample, productive Simpson clonality was calculated as the square root of Simpson's diversity index across productive rearrangements. TCRdb limited this immuneACCESS table to in-frame rearrangements with V and J called. A share of clones is missing; checked studies link under half to unresolved V genes, and the rest is unexplained. V, J and clone size are taken as reported in that table, and D and trimming were inferred from the DNA itself. A total of approximately 220,000 clones appear in this sample, around nine tenths of them only once. The ten most abundant clones make up approximately 6% of the sample.

Its CDR3 holds 15 amino acids, cysteine through phenylalanine. Only the CDR3 region is kept as DNA, spanning 45 bases read in frame from base 1. For CDR1 and CDR2, the germline V gene lists SGHDT and YYEEEE. Trimming takes 1 base from V and 0 bases from J, and the germline ends sit 11 bases apart. Of note for this clone: Its cognate antigen has yet to be identified. The sample holds no much larger clone one base away, and base qualities are not on file.

Results and caveats for the whole study, not just this receptor: The amount of clinical and demographic metadata varied by source and participant and was provided uncurated.

This sequence originates from a man between 60 and 75 years old who had recovered from COVID-19. The chain employs TRBV5-6 and TRBJ2-7; no D gene is confidently identified. Sequenced material: peripheral blood. The nucleotide sequence reads as follows: TGTGCCAGCAGCTTGAGGCAGGTTGGCTCCTACGAGCAGTACTTC. Its coded protein is CASSLRQVGSYEQYF.